These 3 T cell receptor beta chains came from one sample sequenced in a study of T cell responses to AZD1222 COVID-19 vaccine. The protocol was immunoSEQ multiplex PCR, while the TCRdb copy is restricted to in-frame clones and leaves out a portion. The data contain 35,000 to 50,000 clones, around three quarters of them seen just once; the ten biggest clones take up about a fifth. This material consisted of peripheral blood, taken 28 days after the second dose of the MenACWY control vaccine. These receptors all stem from an adult who received the MenACWY meningococcal vaccine as a control.

J is TRBJ1-2 and V is TRBV7-9; D is ambiguous. The germline CDR1 and CDR2 sequences are SEHNR and FQNEAQ (reference sequence). Trimming removed 4 bases at V and 4 bases at J, with 10 bases between. The CDR3 has 13 amino acids. The CDR3 DNA reads as TGTGCCAGCAGCTCGAATCGGGGCTATGGCTACACCTTC. As protein: CASSSNRGYGYTF.

V and J are TRBV13 and TRBJ1-1; D not resolved. CDR1 is PRHDT and CDR2 is FYEKMQ in the germline V gene (reference sequence). The CDR3 extends over 12 amino acids. Trimming removed 5 bases from V and 5 bases from J, with 9 bases in between. CDR3 in amino acids: CASSTIVTEAFF. DNA of the CDR3: TGTGCCAGCAGCACCATCGTAACTGAAGCTTTCTTT.

The rearrangement joins TRBV12-5 to TRBJ2-7, with TRBD2 matching 7 bases. J lost 7 bases, V lost 2 bases, and 11 bases had no gene match. The CDR3 is 15 amino acids. Per germline, CDR1 LGHNT and CDR2 FRNRAP. The CDR3 nucleotides are TGTGCTAGTGGTTTGCTCCGGGACTACTTGGGGGAGCAGTACTTC. Protein sequence: CASGLLRDYLGEQYF.